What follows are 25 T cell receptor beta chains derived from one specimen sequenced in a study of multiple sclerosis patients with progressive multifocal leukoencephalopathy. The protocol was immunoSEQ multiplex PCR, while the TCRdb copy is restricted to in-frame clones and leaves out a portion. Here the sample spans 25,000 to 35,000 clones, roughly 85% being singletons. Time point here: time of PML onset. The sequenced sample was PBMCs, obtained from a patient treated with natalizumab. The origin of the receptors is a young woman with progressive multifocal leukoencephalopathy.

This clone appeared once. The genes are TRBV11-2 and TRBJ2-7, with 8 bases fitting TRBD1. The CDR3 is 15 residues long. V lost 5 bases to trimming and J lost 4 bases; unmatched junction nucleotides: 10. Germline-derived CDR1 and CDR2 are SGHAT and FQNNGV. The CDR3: CASSRGTGLFYEQYF. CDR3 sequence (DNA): TGTGCCAGCAGCCGGGGGACAGGCTTATTTTACGAGCAGTACTTC.

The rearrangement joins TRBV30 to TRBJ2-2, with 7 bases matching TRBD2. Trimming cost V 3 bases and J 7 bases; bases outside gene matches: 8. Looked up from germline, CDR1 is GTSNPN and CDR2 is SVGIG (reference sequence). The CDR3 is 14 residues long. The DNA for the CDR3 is TGTGCCTGGAGAGAACTAGCGCCCGGCGGGGAGCTGTTTTTT. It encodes CAWRELAPGGELFF.

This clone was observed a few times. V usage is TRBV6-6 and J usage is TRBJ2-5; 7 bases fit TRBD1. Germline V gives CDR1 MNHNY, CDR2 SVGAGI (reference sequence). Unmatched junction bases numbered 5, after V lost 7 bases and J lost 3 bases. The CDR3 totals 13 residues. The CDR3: CASMRGLKETQYF. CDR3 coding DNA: TGTGCCAGCATGAGGGGGCTGAAAGAGACCCAGTACTTC.

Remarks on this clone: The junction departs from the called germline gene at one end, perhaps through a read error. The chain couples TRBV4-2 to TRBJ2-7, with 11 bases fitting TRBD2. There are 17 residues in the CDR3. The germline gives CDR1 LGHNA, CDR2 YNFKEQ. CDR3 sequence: CASRPGNLAGGQYEQHF. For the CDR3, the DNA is TGTGCCAGCAGGCCGGGAAACTTAGCGGGGGGGCAGTACGAGCAGCACTTC.

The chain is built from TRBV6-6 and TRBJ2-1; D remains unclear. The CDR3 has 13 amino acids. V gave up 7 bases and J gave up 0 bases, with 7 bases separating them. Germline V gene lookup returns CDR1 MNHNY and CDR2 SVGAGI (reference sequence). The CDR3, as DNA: TGTGCCAGCACAATGGGCTCCTACAATGAGCAGTTCTTC. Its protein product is CASTMGSYNEQFF.

In DNA, the CDR3 is TGTGCCAGCAGCCCCCGGGGGGCGGACGGGCAGCCCCAGCATTTT. Its translation is CASSPRGADGQPQHF. The chain employs TRBV9 and TRBJ1-5; a weak D match, TRBD1 (6 bases). V shed 4 bases and J shed 7 bases, with 18 bases lying between them. From germline, CDR1 is SGDLS and CDR2 YYNGEE. The CDR3 loop spans 15 amino acids.

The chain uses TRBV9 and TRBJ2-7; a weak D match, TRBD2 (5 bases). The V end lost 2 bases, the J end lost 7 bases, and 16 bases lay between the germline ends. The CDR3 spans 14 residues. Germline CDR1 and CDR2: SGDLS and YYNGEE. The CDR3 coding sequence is TGTGCCAGCAGCGTCGGGCCTATCTCGGGGGAGCAGTACTTC. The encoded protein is CASSVGPISGEQYF.

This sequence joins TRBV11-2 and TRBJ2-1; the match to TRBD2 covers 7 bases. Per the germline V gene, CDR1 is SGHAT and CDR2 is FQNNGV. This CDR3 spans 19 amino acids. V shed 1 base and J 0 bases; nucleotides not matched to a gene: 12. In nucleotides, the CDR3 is TGTGCCAGCAGCTTAGCGGGGGGACGGTTGGTGAGCTCCTACAATGAGCAGTTCTTC. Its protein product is CASSLAGGRLVSSYNEQFF.

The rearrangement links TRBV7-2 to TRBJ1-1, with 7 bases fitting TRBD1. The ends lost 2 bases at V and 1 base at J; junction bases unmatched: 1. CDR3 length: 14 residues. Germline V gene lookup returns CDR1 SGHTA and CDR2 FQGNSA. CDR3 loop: CASSLRGPNTEAFF. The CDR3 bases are TGTGCCAGCAGCTTAAGGGGGCCGAACACTGAAGCTTTCTTT. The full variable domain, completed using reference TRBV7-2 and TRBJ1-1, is GAGVSQSPSNKVTEKGKDVELRCDPISGHTALYWYRQSLGQGLEFLIYFQGNSAPDKSGLPSDRFSAERTGGSVSTLTIQRTQQEDSAVYLCASSLRGPNTEAFFGQGTRLTVV.

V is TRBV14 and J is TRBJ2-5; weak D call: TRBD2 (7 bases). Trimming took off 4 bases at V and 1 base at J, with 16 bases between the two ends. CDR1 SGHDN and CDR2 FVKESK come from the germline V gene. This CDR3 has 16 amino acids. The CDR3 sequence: CASSPWRGGTQETQYF. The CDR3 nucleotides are TGTGCCAGCAGCCCCTGGAGGGGGGGGACCCAAGAGACCCAGTACTTC.

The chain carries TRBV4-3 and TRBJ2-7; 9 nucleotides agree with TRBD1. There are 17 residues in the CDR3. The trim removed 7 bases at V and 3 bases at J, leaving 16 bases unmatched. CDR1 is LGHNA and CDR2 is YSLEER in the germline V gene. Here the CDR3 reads CASNLTYNRGLLYEQYF. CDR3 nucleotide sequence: TGCGCCAGCAACCTTACATACAACAGGGGGCTTCTCTACGAGCAGTACTTC.

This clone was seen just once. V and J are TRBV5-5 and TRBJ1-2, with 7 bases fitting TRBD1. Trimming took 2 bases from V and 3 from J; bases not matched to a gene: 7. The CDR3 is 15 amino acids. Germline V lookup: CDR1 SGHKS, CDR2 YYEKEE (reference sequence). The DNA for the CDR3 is TGTGCCAGCAGCTTCGATCCAGGGGGGGACTATGGCTACACCTTC. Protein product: CASSFDPGGDYGYTF.

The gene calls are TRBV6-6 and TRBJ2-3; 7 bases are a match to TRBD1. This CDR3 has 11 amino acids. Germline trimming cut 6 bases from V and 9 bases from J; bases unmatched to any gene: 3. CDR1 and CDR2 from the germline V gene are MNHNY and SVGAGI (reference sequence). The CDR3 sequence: CASSSGGTQYF. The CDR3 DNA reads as TGTGCCAGCAGCTCAGGGGGAACGCAGTATTTT.

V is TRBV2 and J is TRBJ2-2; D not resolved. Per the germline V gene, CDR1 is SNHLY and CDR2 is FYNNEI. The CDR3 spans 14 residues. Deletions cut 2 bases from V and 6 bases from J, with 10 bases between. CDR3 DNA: TGTGCCAGCAGTGAAACTTACTTATCCGGGGAGCTGTTTTTT. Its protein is CASSETYLSGELFF.

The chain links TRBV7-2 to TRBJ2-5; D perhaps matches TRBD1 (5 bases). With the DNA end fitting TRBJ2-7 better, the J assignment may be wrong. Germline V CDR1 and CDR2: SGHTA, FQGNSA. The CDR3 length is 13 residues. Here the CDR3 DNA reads TGTGCCAGCACCCATGGGGCGAGCTACGAGCAGTACTTC. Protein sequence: CASTHGASYEQYF.

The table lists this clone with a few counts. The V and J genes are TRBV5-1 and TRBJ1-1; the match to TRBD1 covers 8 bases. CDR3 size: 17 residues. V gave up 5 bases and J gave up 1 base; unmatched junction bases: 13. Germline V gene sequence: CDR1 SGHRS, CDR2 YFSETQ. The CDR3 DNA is TGCGCCAGCAGGAGGACCGGGACAGGTTTCCAGAACACTGAAGCTTTCTTT. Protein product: CASRRTGTGFQNTEAFF.

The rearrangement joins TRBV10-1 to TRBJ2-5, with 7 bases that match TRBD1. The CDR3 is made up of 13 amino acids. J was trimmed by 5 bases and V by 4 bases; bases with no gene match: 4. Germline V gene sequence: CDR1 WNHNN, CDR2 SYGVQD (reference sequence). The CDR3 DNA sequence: TGCGCCAGCAGTGGACAGGGCGACGAGACCCAGTACTTC. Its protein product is CASSGQGDETQYF.

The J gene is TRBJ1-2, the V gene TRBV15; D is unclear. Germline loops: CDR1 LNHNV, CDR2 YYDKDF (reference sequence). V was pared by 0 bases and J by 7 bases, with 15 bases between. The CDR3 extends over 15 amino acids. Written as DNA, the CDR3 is TGTGCCACCAGCAGAGATCATGAAGGGCGGGGTGGCTACACCTTC. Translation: CATSRDHEGRGGYTF.

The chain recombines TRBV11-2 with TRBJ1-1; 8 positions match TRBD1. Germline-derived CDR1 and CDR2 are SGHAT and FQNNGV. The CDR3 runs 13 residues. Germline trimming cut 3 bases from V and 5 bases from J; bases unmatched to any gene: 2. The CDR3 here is CASSLDRATEAFF. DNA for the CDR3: TGTGCCAGCAGCTTGGACAGGGCGACTGAAGCTTTCTTT.

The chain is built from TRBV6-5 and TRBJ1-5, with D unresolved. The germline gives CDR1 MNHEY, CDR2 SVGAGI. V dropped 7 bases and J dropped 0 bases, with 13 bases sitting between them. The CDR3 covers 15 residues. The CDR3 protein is CASTPGQYSNQPQHF. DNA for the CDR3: TGTGCCAGCACCCCGGGTCAGTATAGCAATCAGCCCCAGCATTTT.

This chain's CDR3 is CASSSGVSGETQYF. The CDR3 coding sequence is TGTGCCAGTAGTAGTGGGGTTTCGGGAGAGACCCAGTACTTC. V gene TRBV19 combines with J gene TRBJ2-5; D call uncertain. V was cut by 4 bases and J by 4 bases, with 13 bases left in between. The CDR3 is made up of 14 amino acids. Germline CDR1 LNHDA, CDR2 SQIVND (reference sequence).

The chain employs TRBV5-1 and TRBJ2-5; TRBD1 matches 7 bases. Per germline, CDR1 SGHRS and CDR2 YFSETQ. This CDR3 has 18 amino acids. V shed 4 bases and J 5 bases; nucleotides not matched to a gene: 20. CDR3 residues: CASSLTISKTGSGETQYF. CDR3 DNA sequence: TGCGCCAGCAGCCTGACGATATCGAAGACAGGGTCTGGGGAGACCCAGTACTTC.

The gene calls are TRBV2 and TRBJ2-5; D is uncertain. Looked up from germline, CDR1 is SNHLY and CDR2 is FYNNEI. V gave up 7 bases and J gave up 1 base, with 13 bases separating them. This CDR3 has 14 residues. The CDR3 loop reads CASKAAPSQETQYF. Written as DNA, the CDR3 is TGTGCCAGCAAGGCAGCACCGAGCCAAGAGACCCAGTACTTC.

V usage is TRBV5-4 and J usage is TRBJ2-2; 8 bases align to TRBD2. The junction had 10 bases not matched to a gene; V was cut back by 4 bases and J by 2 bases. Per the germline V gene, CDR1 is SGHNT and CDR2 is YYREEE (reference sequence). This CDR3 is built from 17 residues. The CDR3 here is CASSPTSGGLNTGELFF. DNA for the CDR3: TGTGCCAGCAGCCCGACGAGCGGGGGCCTAAACACCGGGGAGCTGTTTTTT. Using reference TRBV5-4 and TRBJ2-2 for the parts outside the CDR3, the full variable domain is ETGVTQSPTHLIKTRGQQVTLRCSSQSGHNTVSWYQQALGQGPQFIFQYYREEENGRGNFPPRFSGLQFPNYSSELNVNALELDDSALYLCASSPTSGGLNTGELFFGEGSRLTVL.

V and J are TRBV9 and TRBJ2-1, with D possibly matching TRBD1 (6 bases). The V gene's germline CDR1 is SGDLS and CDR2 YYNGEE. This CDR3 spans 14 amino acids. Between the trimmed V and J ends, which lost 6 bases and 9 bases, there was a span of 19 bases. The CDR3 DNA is TGTGCCAGCACCGTGGACAGTCTACAATCTGAGCAGTTCTTC. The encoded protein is CASTVDSLQSEQFF.